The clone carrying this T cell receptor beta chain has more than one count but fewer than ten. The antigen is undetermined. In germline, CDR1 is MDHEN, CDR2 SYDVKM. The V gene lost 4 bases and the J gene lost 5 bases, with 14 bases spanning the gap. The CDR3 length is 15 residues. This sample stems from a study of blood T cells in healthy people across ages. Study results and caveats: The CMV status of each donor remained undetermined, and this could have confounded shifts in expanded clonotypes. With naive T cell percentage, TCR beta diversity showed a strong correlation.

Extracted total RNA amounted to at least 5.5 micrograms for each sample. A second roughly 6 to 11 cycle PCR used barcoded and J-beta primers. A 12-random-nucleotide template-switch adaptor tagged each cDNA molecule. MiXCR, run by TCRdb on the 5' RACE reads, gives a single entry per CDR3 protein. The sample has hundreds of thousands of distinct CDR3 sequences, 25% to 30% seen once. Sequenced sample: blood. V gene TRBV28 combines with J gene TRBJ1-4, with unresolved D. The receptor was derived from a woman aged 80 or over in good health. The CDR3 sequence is CASSSSTPWNEKLFF. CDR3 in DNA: TGTGCCAGCAGTTCCTCGACACCCTGGAATGAAAAACTGTTTTTT.